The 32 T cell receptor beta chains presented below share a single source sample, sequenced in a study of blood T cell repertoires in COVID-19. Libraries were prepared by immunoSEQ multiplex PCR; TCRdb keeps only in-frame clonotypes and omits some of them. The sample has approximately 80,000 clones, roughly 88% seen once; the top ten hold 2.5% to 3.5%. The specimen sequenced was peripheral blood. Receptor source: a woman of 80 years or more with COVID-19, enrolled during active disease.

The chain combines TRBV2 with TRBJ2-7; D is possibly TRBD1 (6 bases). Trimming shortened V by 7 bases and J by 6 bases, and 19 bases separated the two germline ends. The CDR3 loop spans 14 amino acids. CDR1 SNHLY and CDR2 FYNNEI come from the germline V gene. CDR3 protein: CASTLSTQGIEQYF. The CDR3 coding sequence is TGTGCCAGCACCCTATCAACGCAGGGGATCGAGCAGTACTTC.

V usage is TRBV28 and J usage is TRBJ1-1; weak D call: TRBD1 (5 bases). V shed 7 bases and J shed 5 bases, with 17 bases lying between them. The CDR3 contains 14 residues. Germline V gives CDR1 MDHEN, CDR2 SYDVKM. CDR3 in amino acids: CASNRDFYSTEAFF. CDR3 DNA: TGTGCCAGCAATCGGGACTTCTACTCGACTGAAGCTTTCTTT.

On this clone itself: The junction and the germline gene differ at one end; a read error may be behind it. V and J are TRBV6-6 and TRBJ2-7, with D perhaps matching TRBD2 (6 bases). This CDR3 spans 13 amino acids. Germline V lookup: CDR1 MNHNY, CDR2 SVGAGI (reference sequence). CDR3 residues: CATSPLLSYEQYF. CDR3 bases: TGCGCGACTAGTCCCCTTTTGTCCTACGAGCAGTACTTC.

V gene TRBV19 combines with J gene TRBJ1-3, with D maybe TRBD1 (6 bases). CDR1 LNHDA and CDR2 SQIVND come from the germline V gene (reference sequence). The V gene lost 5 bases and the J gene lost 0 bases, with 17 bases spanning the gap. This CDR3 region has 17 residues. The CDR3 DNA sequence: TGTGCCAGTAGTCCCAAAACGACAGGCTACTCTGGAAACACCATATATTTT. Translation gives CASSPKTTGYSGNTIYF.

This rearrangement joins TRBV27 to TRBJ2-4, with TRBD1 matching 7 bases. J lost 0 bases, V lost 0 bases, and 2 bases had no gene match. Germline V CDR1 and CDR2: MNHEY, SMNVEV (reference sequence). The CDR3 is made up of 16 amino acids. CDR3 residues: CASSLSGTVAKNIQYF. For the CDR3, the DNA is TGTGCCAGCAGTTTATCCGGGACAGTAGCCAAAAACATTCAGTACTTC.

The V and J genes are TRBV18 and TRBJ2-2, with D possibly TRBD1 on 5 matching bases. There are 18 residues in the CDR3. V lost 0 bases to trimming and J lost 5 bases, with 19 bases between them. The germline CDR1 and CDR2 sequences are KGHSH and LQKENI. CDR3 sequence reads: CASSPPWGGMFWTGELFF. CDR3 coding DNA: TGTGCCAGCTCACCACCATGGGGCGGAATGTTTTGGACCGGGGAGCTGTTTTTT.

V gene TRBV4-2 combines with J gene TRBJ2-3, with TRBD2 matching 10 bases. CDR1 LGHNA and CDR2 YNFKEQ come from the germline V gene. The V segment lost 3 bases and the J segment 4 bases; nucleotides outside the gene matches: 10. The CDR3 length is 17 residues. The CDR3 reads CASSQVSGRPFPDTQYF. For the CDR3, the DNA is TGTGCCAGCAGCCAGGTTAGCGGGAGGCCGTTCCCAGATACGCAGTATTTT.

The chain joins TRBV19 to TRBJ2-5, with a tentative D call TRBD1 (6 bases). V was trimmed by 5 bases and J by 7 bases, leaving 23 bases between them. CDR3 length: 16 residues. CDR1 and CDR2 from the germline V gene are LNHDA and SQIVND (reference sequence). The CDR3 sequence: CASSPARGSFLGTQYF. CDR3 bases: TGTGCCAGTAGTCCCGCCAGGGGCAGTTTCCTGGGGACCCAGTACTTC.

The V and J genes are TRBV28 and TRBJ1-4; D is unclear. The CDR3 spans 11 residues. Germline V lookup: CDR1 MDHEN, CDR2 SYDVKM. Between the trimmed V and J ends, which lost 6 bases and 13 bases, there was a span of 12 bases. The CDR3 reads CASRLAARLFF. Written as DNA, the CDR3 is TGTGCCAGCAGGTTAGCGGCAAGACTGTTTTTT.

CDR3 sequence (DNA): TGCGCCAGCAGCCCCAGGGCAGGGAGGGAAAAACTGTTTTTT. This codes for CASSPRAGREKLFF. V gene TRBV4-3 combines with J gene TRBJ1-4; D might be TRBD1 (5 bases). The V gene lost 4 bases and the J gene lost 8 bases, with 14 bases spanning the gap. The germline V gene encodes CDR1 LGHNA and CDR2 YSLEER. The CDR3 has 14 amino acids.

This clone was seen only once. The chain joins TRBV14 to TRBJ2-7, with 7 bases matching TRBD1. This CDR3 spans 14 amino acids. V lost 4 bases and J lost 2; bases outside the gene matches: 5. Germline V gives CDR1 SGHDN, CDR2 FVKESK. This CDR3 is CASSPWTGAYEQYF. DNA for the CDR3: TGTGCCAGCAGCCCCTGGACAGGAGCCTACGAGCAGTACTTC.

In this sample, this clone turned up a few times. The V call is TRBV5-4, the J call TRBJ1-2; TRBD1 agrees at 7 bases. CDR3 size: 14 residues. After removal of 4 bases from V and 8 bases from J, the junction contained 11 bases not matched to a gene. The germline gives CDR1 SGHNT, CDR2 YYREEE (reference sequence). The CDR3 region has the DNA TGTGCCAGCAGCCCTAGACAGGGTCTAAGCGGCTACACCTTC. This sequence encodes CASSPRQGLSGYTF.

The CDR3 region has the DNA TGTGCCAGCAGCCGACAGAGCTCCTATAATTCACCCCTCCACTTT. Its translation is CASSRQSSYNSPLHF. The chain joins TRBV6-2 or TRBV6-3 to TRBJ1-6; perhaps TRBD1 as D (5 bases). V shed 6 bases and J shed 0 bases, with 9 bases lying between them. This CDR3 is 15 amino acids long. The germline V gene encodes CDR1 MNHEY and CDR2 SVGEGT.

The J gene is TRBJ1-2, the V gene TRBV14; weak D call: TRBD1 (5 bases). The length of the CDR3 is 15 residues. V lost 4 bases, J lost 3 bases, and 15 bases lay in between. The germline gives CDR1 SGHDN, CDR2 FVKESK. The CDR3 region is CASSRLDGGDYGYTF. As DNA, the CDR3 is TGTGCCAGCAGCCGACTAGACGGAGGGGACTATGGCTACACCTTC.

DNA for the CDR3: TGCAGTGCTAGTAAACAAATGGATCAGCCCCAGCATTTT. Its translation: CSASKQMDQPQHF. The chain links TRBV20-1 to TRBJ1-5; D call uncertain. The germline V gene has CDR1 DFQATT and CDR2 SNEGSKA (reference sequence). The CDR3 is 13 residues long. V dropped 3 bases and J dropped 5 bases, with 11 bases sitting between them.

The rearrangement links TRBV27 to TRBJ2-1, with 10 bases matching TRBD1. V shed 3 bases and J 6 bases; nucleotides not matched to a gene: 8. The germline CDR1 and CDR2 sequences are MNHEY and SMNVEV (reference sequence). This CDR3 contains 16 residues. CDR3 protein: CASSFLGTGVSNEQFF. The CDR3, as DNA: TGTGCCAGCAGTTTCTTAGGGACAGGGGTTTCCAATGAGCAGTTCTTC.

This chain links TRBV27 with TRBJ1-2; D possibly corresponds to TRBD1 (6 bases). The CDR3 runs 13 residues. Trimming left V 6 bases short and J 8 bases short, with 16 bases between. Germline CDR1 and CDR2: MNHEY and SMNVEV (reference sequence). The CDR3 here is CASRMNREGGYTF. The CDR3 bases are TGTGCCAGCAGGATGAACAGGGAAGGCGGCTACACCTTC.

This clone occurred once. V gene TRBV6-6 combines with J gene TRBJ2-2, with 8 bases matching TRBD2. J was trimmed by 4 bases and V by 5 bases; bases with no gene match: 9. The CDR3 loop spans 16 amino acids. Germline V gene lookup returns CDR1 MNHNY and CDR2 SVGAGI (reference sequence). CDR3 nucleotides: TGTGCCAGCAGTCACGTCGGGGGGGCTGGCACCGGGGAGCTGTTTTTT. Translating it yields CASSHVGGAGTGELFF.

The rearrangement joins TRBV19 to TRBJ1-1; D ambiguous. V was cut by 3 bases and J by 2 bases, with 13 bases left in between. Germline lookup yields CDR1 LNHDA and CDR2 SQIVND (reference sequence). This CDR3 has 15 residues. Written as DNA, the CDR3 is TGTGCCAGTAGTATCATGGTAATAGCTAACACTGAAGCTTTCTTT. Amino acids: CASSIMVIANTEAFF. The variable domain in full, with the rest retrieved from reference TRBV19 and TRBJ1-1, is DGGITQSPKYLFRKEGQNVTLSCEQNLNHDAMYWYRQDPGQGLRLIYYSQIVNDFQKGDIAEGYSVSREKKESFPLTVTSAQKNPTAFYLCASSIMVIANTEAFFGQGTRLTVV.

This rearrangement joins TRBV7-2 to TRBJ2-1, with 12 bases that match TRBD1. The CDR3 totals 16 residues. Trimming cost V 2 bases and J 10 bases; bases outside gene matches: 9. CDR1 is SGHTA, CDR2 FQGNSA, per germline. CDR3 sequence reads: CASSLPGQGALREQFF. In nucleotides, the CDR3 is TGTGCCAGCAGCTTACCGGGACAGGGGGCTCTTAGGGAGCAGTTCTTC.

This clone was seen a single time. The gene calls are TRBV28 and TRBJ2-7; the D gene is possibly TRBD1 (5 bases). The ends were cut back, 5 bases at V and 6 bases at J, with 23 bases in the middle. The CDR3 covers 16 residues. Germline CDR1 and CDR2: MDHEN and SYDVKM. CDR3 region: CASSPATRRGQPEQYF. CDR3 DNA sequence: TGTGCCAGCAGTCCGGCCACTCGTAGGGGCCAACCCGAGCAGTACTTC.

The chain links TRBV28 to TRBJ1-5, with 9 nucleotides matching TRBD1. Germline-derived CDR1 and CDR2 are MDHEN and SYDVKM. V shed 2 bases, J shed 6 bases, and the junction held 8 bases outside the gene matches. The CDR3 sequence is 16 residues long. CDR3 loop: CASSLRPGQGSQPQHF. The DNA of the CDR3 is TGTGCCAGCAGTTTACGACCGGGACAGGGAAGTCAGCCCCAGCATTTT.

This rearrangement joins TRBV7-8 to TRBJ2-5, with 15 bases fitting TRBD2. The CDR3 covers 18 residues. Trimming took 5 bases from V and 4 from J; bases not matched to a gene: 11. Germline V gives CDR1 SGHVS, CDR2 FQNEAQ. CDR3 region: CASSIRTSGGARIETQYF. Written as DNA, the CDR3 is TGTGCCAGCAGCATAAGGACTAGCGGGGGGGCGAGGATAGAGACCCAGTACTTC.

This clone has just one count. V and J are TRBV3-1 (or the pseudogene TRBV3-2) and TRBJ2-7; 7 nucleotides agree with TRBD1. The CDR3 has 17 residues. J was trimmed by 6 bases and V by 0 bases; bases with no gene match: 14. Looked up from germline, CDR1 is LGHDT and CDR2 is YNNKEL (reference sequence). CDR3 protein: CASSQESPGTEASEQYF. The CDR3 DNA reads TGTGCCAGCAGCCAAGAATCCCCCGGGACAGAAGCATCCGAGCAGTACTTC.

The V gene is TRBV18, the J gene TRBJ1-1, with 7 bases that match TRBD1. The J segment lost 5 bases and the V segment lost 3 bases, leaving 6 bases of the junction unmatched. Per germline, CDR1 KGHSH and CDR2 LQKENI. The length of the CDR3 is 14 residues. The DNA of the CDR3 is TGTGCCAGCTCACCGAAGGTACAGGGGACTGAAGCTTTCTTT. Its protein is CASSPKVQGTEAFF.

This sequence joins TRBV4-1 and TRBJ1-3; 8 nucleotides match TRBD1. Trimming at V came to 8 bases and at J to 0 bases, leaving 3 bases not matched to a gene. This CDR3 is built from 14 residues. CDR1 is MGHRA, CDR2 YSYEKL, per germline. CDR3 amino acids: CASQDRVSGNTIYF. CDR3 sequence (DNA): TGCGCCAGCCAGGACAGGGTCTCTGGAAACACCATATATTTT.

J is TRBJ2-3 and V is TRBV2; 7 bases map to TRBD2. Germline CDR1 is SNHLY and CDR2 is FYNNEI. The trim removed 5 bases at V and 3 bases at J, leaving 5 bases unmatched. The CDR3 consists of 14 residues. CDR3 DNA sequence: TGTGCCAGCAGTCGGACTAGTTCAACAGATACGCAGTATTTT. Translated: CASSRTSSTDTQYF.

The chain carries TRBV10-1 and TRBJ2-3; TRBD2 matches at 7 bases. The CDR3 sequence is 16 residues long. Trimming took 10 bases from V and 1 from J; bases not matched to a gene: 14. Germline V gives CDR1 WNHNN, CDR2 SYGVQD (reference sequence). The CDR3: CATGLTQRGGTDTQYF. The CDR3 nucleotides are TGCGCCACCGGCCTCACCCAGCGGGGAGGCACAGATACGCAGTATTTT.

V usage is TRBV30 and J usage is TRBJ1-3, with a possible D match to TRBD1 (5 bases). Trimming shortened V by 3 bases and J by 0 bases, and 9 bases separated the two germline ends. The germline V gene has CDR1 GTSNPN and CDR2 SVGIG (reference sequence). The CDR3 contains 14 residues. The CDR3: CAWRGHPSGNTIYF. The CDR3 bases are TGTGCCTGGAGAGGACATCCCTCTGGAAACACCATATATTTT.

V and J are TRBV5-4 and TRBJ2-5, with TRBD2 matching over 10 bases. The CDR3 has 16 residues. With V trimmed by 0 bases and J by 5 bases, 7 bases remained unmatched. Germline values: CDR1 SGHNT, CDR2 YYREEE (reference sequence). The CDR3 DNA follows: TGTGCCAGCAGCTTGGATCTAGCGGGAGTGGGGGAGACCCAGTACTTC. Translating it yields CASSLDLAGVGETQYF.

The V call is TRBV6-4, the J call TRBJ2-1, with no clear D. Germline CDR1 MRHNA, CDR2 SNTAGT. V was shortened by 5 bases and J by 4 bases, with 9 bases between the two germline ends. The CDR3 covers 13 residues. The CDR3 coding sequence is TGTGCCAGCAGTCTAGACCCATACAATGAGCAGTTCTTC. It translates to CASSLDPYNEQFF.

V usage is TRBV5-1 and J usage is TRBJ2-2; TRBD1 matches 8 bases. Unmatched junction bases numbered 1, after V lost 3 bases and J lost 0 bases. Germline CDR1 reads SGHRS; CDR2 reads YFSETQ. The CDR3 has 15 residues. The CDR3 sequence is CASSWGQANTGELFF. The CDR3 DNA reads TGCGCCAGCAGCTGGGGACAGGCGAACACCGGGGAGCTGTTTTTT.